This record covers a single T cell receptor beta chain. Its cognate antigen is unknown. These data are taken from a study of CD8 T cells in Susac syndrome. V was pared by 6 bases and J by 6 bases, with 2 bases of the junction left unmatched. There are 14 residues in the CDR3. Per germline, CDR1 SNHLY and CDR2 FYNNEI. RNA in amounts of about 0.45 to 1 ug was reverse transcribed with random hexamers. The method of amplification for TCR beta CDR3 was immunoSEQ multiplex PCR, covering 54 Vbeta and 13 Jbeta. Using its own MiXCR run on the immunoSEQ multiplex PCR reads, TCRdb lists one record per CDR3 protein. Of 150,000 to 200,000 distinct CDR3 sequences listed, about 91% are singletons. While CD8+ and CD4+ T cells were isolated negatively, TEMRA cells were enriched by FACS. Findings of the study overall: CD4+ T cell repertoires in Susac syndrome lacked clonal expansion.

V and J are TRBV2 and TRBJ2-7; 16 positions match TRBD2. Sequences were obtained from CD4+ T cells from PBMCs. The receptor comes from a human donor with Susac syndrome. CDR3 in amino acids: CASRGLAGGLEQYF. The CDR3 nucleotides read TGTGCCAGCAGGGGACTAGCGGGGGGGCTCGAGCAGTACTTC. The entire variable domain, with the rest obtained from reference TRBV2 and TRBJ2-7, is as follows: EPEVTQTPSHQVTQMGQEVILRCVPISNHLYFYWYRQILGQKVEFLVSFYNNEISEKSEIFDDQFSVERPDGSNFTLKIRSTKLEDSAMYFCASRGLAGGLEQYFGPGTRLTVT.